The 25 T cell receptor beta chains below all came from one sample that was sequenced in a study of blood T cell repertoires in COVID-19. Produced via immunoSEQ multiplex PCR; TCRdb's table is partial and in-frame only. The sample holds hundreds of thousands of clones, approximately 90% seen once. Source material: PBMCs or T cells enriched from blood (not recorded which). The receptor source for this set is a woman aged 18 to 35 with acute COVID-19.

The chain links TRBV6-2 or TRBV6-3 to TRBJ1-2; D uncertain. From germline, CDR1 is MNHEY and CDR2 SVGEGT. This CDR3 is built from 13 residues. Trimming removed 6 bases at V and 5 bases at J, with 13 bases between. The CDR3, as DNA: TGTGCCAGCAGCCCCGTAGGCGGGTATGGCTACACCTTC. This translates into CASSPVGGYGYTF.

The rearrangement uses TRBV5-4 and TRBJ1-2, with D hard to call. Germline CDR1 and CDR2: SGHNT and YYREEE (reference sequence). Trimming took 4 bases from V and 4 from J, leaving 14 bases between them. This CDR3 has 14 amino acids. CDR3 in DNA: TGTGCCAGCAGCCCCAAACGGGAAATCTATGGCTACACCTTC. As protein: CASSPKREIYGYTF.

The rearrangement links TRBV5-6 to TRBJ2-5, with 7 bases lining up with TRBD1. The trim removed 0 bases at V and 4 bases at J, leaving 3 bases unmatched. This CDR3 has 14 residues. Germline V gene lookup returns CDR1 SGHDT and CDR2 YYEEEE. The CDR3 region has the DNA TGTGCCAGCAGCTTGGACAGGACAGGAGAGACCCAGTACTTC. Protein product: CASSLDRTGETQYF.

The gene calls are TRBV18 and TRBJ1-1, with 9 bases aligning to TRBD1. The V and J ends lost 4 bases and 3 bases, in that order; junction bases with no gene match: 6. Germline V CDR1 and CDR2: KGHSH, LQKENI. CDR3 length equals 15 residues. CDR3 sequence reads: CASSLQGAIDTEAFF. The CDR3 region has the DNA TGTGCCAGCTCACTACAGGGGGCGATTGACACTGAAGCTTTCTTT.

The chain recombines TRBV27 with TRBJ1-2; D is unclear. CDR3 length: 16 residues. The V and J ends lost 2 bases and 6 bases respectively, with 19 bases between them. The germline V gene has CDR1 MNHEY and CDR2 SMNVEV (reference sequence). CDR3 sequence: CASSLSLTSARNGYTF. CDR3 DNA: TGTGCCAGCAGTTTAAGTCTTACTTCGGCCAGGAATGGCTACACCTTC.

This rearrangement joins TRBV27 to TRBJ1-5; 7 nucleotides line up with TRBD1. Losses at the gene ends were 5 bases for V and 3 bases for J; bases not matched to a gene: 4. The CDR3 has 14 amino acids. Germline V gene data show CDR1 as MNHEY and CDR2 as SMNVEV (reference sequence). CDR3 loop: CASSPGQFNQPQHF. Here the CDR3 DNA reads TGTGCCAGCAGTCCGGGACAGTTCAATCAGCCCCAGCATTTT.

The J gene is TRBJ2-1, the V gene TRBV2; 8 bases map to TRBD2. After removal of 4 bases from V and 8 bases from J, the junction contained 7 bases not matched to a gene. From germline, CDR1 is SNHLY and CDR2 FYNNEI. The CDR3 totals 14 residues. Here the CDR3 reads CASSVASGLDEQFF. CDR3 nucleotides: TGTGCCAGCAGTGTGGCTAGCGGGCTTGATGAGCAGTTCTTC.

The rearrangement joins TRBV10-3 to TRBJ2-7; 10 nucleotides match TRBD2. J was trimmed by 2 bases and V by 2 bases; bases with no gene match: 0. This CDR3 has 14 amino acids. In germline, CDR1 is ENHRY, CDR2 SYGVKD. CDR3 residues: CAISEGTSAYEQYF. The CDR3 DNA reads TGTGCCATCAGTGAGGGGACTAGCGCCTACGAGCAGTACTTC.

This rearrangement joins TRBV24-1 to TRBJ2-5, with 10 bases lining up with TRBD1. The CDR3 extends over 15 amino acids. Per the germline V gene, CDR1 is KGHDR and CDR2 is SFDVKD. The trim removed 4 bases at V and 3 bases at J, leaving 4 bases unmatched. The CDR3 nucleotides are TGTGCCACCAGTGAGCCCGGGACAGGGGAAGAGACCCAGTACTTC. The encoded protein is CATSEPGTGEETQYF.

The chain is built from TRBV19 and TRBJ1-5, with D hard to call. CDR1 and CDR2 from the germline V gene are LNHDA and SQIVND (reference sequence). V lost 6 bases to trimming and J lost 2 bases, with 11 bases between them. The CDR3 spans 14 residues. The CDR3, as DNA: TGTGCCAGTAGCCAGCCCGCGGGCAATCAGCCCCAGCATTTT. Translating it yields CASSQPAGNQPQHF.

The V gene is TRBV5-4, the J gene TRBJ1-2; 7 bases align to TRBD1. V shed 1 base, J shed 3 bases, and the junction held 3 bases outside the gene matches. This CDR3 comprises 14 residues. Germline values: CDR1 SGHNT, CDR2 YYREEE (reference sequence). As DNA, the CDR3 is TGTGCCAGCAGCTTGACAGGGGAGGACTATGGCTACACCTTC. This translates into CASSLTGEDYGYTF.

This chain links TRBV13 with TRBJ1-5, with unresolved D. The length of the CDR3 is 12 residues. Per the germline V gene, CDR1 is PRHDT and CDR2 is FYEKMQ (reference sequence). V lost 3 bases, J lost 4 bases, and 4 bases lay in between. CDR3 in DNA: TGTGCCAGCAGCTTCTCGAATCAGCCCCAGCATTTT. Translated: CASSFSNQPQHF.

This clone was seen more than once but under ten times. The gene calls are TRBV12-3 or TRBV12-4 and TRBJ1-1; D is ambiguous. The CDR3 is 13 amino acids. Trimming took off 7 bases at V and 6 bases at J, with 15 bases between the two ends. The chain's CDR3 is CASTLQRRAEAFF. CDR3 sequence (DNA): TGTGCCAGCACCCTACAGAGGAGGGCTGAAGCTTTCTTT.

The chain combines TRBV13 with TRBJ1-2, with D possibly being TRBD1 (5 bases). The V and J ends lost 5 bases and 4 bases respectively, with 17 bases between them. Germline V gives CDR1 PRHDT, CDR2 FYEKMQ (reference sequence). The CDR3 runs to 15 residues. Written as DNA, the CDR3 is TGTGCCAGCAGCCTTGGTCGGGGGAAGGGCTATGGCTACACCTTC. Translating it yields CASSLGRGKGYGYTF.

The chain uses TRBV4-3 and TRBJ1-1; 8 bases map to TRBD1. CDR3 length: 16 residues. Germline values: CDR1 LGHNA, CDR2 YSLEER. V trimming: 0 bases; J trimming: 6 bases; junction bases outside the gene matches: 9. CDR3 region: CASSQDSGGRYAEAFF. The CDR3 DNA follows: TGCGCCAGCAGCCAAGATTCAGGGGGCAGGTACGCTGAAGCTTTCTTT.

The chain uses TRBV11-3 and TRBJ1-1; 8 bases line up with TRBD1. The CDR3 extends over 13 amino acids. CDR1 and CDR2 (germline): SGHNT, YENEEA. Losses at the gene ends were 1 base for V and 11 bases for J; bases not matched to a gene: 6. CDR3 DNA sequence: TGTGCCAGCAGCTTAGGCGACAGGGGCCGTGCTTTCTTT. This codes for CASSLGDRGRAFF.

The rearrangement links TRBV3-1 (or the pseudogene TRBV3-2) to TRBJ1-1; possibly TRBD1 for D (5 bases). Trimming stripped 2 bases from V and 4 bases from J, with 14 bases between. Germline V lookup: CDR1 LGHDT, CDR2 YNNKEL (reference sequence). The CDR3 runs to 15 residues. This CDR3 is CASSQNWAGVTEAFF. The CDR3 DNA is TGTGCCAGCAGCCAAAATTGGGCGGGGGTCACTGAAGCTTTCTTT.

The CDR3 is CASSLLAQENEKLFF. CDR3 nucleotide sequence: TGTGCCAGCAGCTTATTGGCACAGGAGAATGAAAAACTGTTTTTT. The chain recombines TRBV7-9 with TRBJ1-4; the D gene is possibly TRBD1 (5 bases). Trimming left V 2 bases short and J 5 bases short, with 12 bases between. This CDR3 is 15 amino acids long. Germline V gene data show CDR1 as SEHNR and CDR2 as FQNEAQ (reference sequence).

V usage is TRBV4-1 and J usage is TRBJ2-7; possible D gene TRBD1, 5 bases. V gave up 1 base and J gave up 2 bases, with 9 bases separating them. Germline V lookup: CDR1 MGHRA, CDR2 YSYEKL. The CDR3 is made up of 14 amino acids. The chain's CDR3 is CASSQADRAYEQYF. For the CDR3, the DNA is TGCGCCAGCAGCCAAGCAGACAGAGCCTACGAGCAGTACTTC.

The rearrangement uses TRBV2 and TRBJ2-3, with TRBD2 identical over 7 bases. This CDR3 region has 17 residues. Unmatched junction bases numbered 8, after V lost 0 bases and J lost 2 bases. Germline assignment: CDR1 SNHLY and CDR2 FYNNEI. CDR3 protein: CASSEASAGASTDTQYF. Written as DNA, the CDR3 is TGTGCCAGCAGTGAAGCTAGCGCGGGAGCTTCCACAGATACGCAGTATTTT.

This chain joins TRBV7-9 and TRBJ2-3, with TRBD1 as a possible D gene (5 bases). From germline, CDR1 is SEHNR and CDR2 FQNEAQ (reference sequence). V was cut by 5 bases and J by 5 bases, with 8 bases left in between. This CDR3 contains 12 residues. The CDR3 here is CASSLDRDTQYF. CDR3 nucleotide sequence: TGTGCCAGCAGCCTAGACAGAGATACGCAGTATTTT.

This sequence joins TRBV12-3 or TRBV12-4 and TRBJ2-7; D is undetermined. This CDR3 is 11 amino acids long. Trimming cost V 5 bases and J 4 bases, with 6 bases left between them. The CDR3 bases are TGTGCCAGCAGTGAGCAATACGAGCAGTACTTC. Translating gives CASSEQYEQYF.

V is TRBV2 and J is TRBJ1-6; no firm D call. Trimming left V 1 base short and J 9 bases short, with 7 bases between. The V gene's germline CDR1 is SNHLY and CDR2 FYNNEI. CDR3 length equals 13 residues. The CDR3 DNA reads as TGTGCCAGCAGTGAAGGAGTGATTTCACCCCTCCACTTT. It translates to CASSEGVISPLHF.

The CDR3 reads CASSLEATSVHEQFF. The CDR3 nucleotides are TGCGCCAGCAGCTTGGAAGCGACTAGCGTGCATGAGCAGTTCTTC. The rearrangement links TRBV5-1 to TRBJ2-1; 8 bases are shared with TRBD2. CDR1 is SGHRS and CDR2 is YFSETQ in the germline V gene. The V gene end was trimmed by 0 bases and the J gene end by 8 bases; junction bases not matched to a gene: 7. The CDR3 has 15 amino acids.

V and J are TRBV11-2 and TRBJ2-7; D might be TRBD1 (6 bases). CDR3 size: 16 residues. Germline V gene data show CDR1 as SGHAT and CDR2 as FQNNGV. Trimming stripped 0 bases from V and 0 bases from J, with 12 bases between. The chain's CDR3 is CASSLDQGSSSYEQYF. Written as DNA, the CDR3 is TGTGCCAGCAGCTTAGATCAGGGGTCGAGCTCCTACGAGCAGTACTTC.